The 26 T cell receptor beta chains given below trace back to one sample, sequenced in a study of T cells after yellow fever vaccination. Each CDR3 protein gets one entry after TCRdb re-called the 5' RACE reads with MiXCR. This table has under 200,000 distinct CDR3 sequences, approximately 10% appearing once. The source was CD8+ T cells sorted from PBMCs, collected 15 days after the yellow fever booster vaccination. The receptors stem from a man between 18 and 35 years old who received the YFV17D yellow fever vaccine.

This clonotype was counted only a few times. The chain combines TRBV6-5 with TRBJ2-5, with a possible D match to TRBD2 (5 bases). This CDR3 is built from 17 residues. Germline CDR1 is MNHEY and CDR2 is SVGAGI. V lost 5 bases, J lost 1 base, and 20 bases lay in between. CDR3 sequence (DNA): TGTGCCAGCAGTCAGCAGAGTGTGGGGAGTCGCCAAGAGACCCAGTACTTC. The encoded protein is CASSQQSVGSRQETQYF.

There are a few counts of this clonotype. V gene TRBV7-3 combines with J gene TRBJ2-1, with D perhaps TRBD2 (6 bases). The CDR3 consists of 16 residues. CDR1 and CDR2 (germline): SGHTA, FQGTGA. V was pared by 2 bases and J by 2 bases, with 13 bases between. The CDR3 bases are TGTGCCAGCAGCTTAGTGGGGTTAGCGGCCTACAATGAGCAGTTCTTC. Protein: CASSLVGLAAYNEQFF.

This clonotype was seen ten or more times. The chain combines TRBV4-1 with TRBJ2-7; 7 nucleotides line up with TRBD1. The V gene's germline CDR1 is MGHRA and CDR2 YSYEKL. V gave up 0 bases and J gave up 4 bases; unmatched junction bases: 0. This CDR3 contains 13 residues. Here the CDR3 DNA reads TGCGCCAGCAGCCAAGACAGGGGGTACGAGCAGTACGTC. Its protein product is CASSQDRGYEQYV.

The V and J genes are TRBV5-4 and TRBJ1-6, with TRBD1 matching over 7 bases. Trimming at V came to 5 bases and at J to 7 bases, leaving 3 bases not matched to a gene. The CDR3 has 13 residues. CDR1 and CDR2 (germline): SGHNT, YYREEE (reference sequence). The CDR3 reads CASSAGGNSPLHF. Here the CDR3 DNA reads TGTGCCAGCAGTGCAGGGGGGAATTCACCCCTCCACTTT. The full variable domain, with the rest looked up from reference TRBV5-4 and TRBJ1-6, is ETGVTQSPTHLIKTRGQQVTLRCSSQSGHNTVSWYQQALGQGPQFIFQYYREEENGRGNFPPRFSGLQFPNYSSELNVNALELDDSALYLCASSAGGNSPLHFGNGTRLTVT.

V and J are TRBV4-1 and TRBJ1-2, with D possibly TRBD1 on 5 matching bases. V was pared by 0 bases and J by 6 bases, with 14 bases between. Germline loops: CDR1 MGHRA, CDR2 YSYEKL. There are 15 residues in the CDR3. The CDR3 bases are TGCGCCAGCAGCCAAGATGAGGGGTGGGGTAATGGCTACACCTTC. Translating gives CASSQDEGWGNGYTF.

The DNA of the CDR3 is TGTGCCAGCAGTTACACCCACCCGGGCGGCACTGAAGCTTTCTTT. Translation: CASSYTHPGGTEAFF. This chain connects TRBV6-5 to TRBJ1-1, with D hard to call. The germline V gene encodes CDR1 MNHEY and CDR2 SVGAGI. The V end was cut by 2 bases, the J end by 4 bases, with 14 bases between. This CDR3 has 15 residues.

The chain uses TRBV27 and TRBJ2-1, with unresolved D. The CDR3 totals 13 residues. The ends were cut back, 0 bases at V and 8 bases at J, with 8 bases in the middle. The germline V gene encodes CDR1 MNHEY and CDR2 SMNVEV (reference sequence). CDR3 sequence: CASSLSWVHEQFF. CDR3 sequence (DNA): TGTGCCAGCAGTTTATCGTGGGTCCATGAGCAGTTCTTC.

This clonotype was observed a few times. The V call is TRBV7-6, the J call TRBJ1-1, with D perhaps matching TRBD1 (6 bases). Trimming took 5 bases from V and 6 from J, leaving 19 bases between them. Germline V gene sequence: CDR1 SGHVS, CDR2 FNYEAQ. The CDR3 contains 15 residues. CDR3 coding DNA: TGTGCCAGCAGCCTGGTACAGGGAGGTGGGGCTGAAGCTTTCTTT. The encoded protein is CASSLVQGGGAEAFF.

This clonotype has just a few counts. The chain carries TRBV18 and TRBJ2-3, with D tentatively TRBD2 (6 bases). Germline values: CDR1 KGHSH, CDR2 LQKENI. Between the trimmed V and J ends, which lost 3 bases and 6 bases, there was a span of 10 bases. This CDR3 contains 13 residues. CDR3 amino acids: CASSPEGPDTQYF. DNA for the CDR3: TGTGCCAGCTCACCGGAGGGGCCCGATACGCAGTATTTT. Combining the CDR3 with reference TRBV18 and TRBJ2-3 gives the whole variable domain NAGVMQNPRHLVRRRGQEARLRCSPMKGHSHVYWYRQLPEEGLKFMVYLQKENIIDESGMPKERFSAEFPKEGPSILRIQQVVRGDSAAYFCASSPEGPDTQYFGPGTRLTVL.

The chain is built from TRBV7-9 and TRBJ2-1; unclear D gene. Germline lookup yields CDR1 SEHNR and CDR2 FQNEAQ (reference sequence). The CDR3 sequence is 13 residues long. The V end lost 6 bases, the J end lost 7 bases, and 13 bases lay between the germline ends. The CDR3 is CASRSWAENEQFF. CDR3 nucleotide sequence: TGTGCCAGCAGATCCTGGGCTGAAAATGAGCAGTTCTTC. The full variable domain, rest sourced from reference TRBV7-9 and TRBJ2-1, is DTGVSQNPRHKITKRGQNVTFRCDPISEHNRLYWYRQTLGQGPEFLTYFQNEAQLEKSRLLSDRFSAERPKGSFSTLEIQRTEQGDSAMYLCASRSWAENEQFFGPGTRLTVL.

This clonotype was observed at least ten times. CDR3 in DNA: TGTGCCAGCAGCTTAGTGGCAGGCTTACTAGAGACCCAGTACTTC. Translated, it gives CASSLVAGLLETQYF. The chain links TRBV7-2 to TRBJ2-5; no clear D. This CDR3 comprises 15 residues. Germline V gives CDR1 SGHTA, CDR2 FQGNSA. V was trimmed by 1 base and J by 4 bases, leaving 13 bases between them.

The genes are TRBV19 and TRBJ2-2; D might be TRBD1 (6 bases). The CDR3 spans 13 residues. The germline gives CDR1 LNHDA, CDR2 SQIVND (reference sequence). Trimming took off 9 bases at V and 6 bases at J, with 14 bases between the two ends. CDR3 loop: CASRGTGPGELFF. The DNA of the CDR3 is TGTGCCAGCAGGGGCACAGGACCCGGGGAGCTGTTTTTT. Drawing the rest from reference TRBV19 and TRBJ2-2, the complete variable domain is DGGITQSPKYLFRKEGQNVTLSCEQNLNHDAMYWYRQDPGQGLRLIYYSQIVNDFQKGDIAEGYSVSREKKESFPLTVTSAQKNPTAFYLCASRGTGPGELFFGEGSRLTVL.

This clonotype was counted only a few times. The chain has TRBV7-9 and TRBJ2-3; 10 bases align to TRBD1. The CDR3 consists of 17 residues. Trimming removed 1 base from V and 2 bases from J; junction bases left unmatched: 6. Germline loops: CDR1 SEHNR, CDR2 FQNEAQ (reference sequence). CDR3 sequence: CASSLDGTGDLTDTQYF. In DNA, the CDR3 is TGTGCCAGCAGCTTAGACGGGACAGGGGATCTCACAGATACGCAGTATTTT. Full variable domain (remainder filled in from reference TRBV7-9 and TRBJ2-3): DTGVSQNPRHKITKRGQNVTFRCDPISEHNRLYWYRQTLGQGPEFLTYFQNEAQLEKSRLLSDRFSAERPKGSFSTLEIQRTEQGDSAMYLCASSLDGTGDLTDTQYFGPGTRLTVL.

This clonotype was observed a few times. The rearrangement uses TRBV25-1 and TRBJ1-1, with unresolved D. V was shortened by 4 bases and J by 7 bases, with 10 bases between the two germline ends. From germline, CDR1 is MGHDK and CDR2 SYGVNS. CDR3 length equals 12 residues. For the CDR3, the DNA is TGTGCCAGCAGTGGTGACACTATTGAAGCTTTCTTT. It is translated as CASSGDTIEAFF.

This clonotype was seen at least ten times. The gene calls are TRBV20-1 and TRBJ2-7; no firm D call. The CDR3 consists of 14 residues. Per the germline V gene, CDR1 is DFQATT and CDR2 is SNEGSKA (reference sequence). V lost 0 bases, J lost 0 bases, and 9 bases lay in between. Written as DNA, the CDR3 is TGCAGTGCTAGAGATCCCCCTAGCTCCTACGAGCAGTACGTC. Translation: CSARDPPSSYEQYV.

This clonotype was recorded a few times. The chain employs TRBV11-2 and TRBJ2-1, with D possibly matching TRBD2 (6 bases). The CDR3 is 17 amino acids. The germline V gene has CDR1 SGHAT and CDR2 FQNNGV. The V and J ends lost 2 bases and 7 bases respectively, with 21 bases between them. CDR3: CASSLLDGTPLGNEQFF. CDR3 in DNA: TGTGCCAGCAGCTTATTGGACGGGACTCCTCTGGGAAATGAGCAGTTCTTC.

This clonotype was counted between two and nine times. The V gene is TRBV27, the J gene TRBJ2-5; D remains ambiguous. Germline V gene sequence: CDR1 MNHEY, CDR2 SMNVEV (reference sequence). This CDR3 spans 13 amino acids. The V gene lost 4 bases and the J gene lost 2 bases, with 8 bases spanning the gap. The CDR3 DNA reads TGTGCCAGCAGTTCGGCGCGACAAGAGACCCAGTACTTC. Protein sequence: CASSSARQETQYF.

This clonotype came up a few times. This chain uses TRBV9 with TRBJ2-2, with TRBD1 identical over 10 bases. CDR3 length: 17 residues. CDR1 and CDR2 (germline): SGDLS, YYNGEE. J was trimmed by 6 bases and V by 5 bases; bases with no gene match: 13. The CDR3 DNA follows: TGTGCCAGCAGTCCGGGACAGGGGTTAGAAGGCGCCGGGGAGCTGTTTTTT. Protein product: CASSPGQGLEGAGELFF.

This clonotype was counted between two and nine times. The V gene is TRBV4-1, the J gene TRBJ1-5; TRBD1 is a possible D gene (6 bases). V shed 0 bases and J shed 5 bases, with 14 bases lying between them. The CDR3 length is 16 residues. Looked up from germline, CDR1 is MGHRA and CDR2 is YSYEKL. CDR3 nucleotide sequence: TGCGCCAGCAGCCAAGATCCGGGGGGCGGGGATCAGCCCCAGCATTTT. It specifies CASSQDPGGGDQPQHF.

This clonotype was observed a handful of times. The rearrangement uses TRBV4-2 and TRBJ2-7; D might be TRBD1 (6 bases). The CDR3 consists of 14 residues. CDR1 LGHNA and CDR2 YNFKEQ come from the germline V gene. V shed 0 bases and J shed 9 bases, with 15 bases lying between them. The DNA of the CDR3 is TGTGCCAGCAGCCAAGATTTAGGACAGCCGAGGCAGTACTTC. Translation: CASSQDLGQPRQYF.

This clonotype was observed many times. CDR3 in DNA: TGCAGTGCTAGAGATCTCGGCGGGACTAGCGGGGGGGCAGAAACCGGGGAGCTGTTTTTT. Translation gives CSARDLGGTSGGAETGELFF. This chain uses TRBV20-1 with TRBJ2-2; 16 bases match TRBD2. The V and J ends lost 0 bases and 5 bases, in that order; junction bases with no gene match: 12. This CDR3 is built from 20 residues. Germline-derived CDR1 and CDR2 are DFQATT and SNEGSKA (reference sequence).

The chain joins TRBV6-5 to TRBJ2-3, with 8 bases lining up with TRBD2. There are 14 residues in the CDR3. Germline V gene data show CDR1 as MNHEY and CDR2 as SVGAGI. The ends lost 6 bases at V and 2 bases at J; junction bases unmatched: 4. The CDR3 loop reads CASREAGVTDTQYF. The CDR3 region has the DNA TGTGCCAGCAGAGAAGCGGGGGTCACAGATACGCAGTATTTT.

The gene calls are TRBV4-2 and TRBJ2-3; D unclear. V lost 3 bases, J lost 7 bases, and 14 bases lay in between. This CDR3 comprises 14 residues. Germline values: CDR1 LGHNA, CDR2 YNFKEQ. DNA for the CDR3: TGTGCCAGCAGCCACGTTTCTGGGCGCCATACGCAGTATTTT. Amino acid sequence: CASSHVSGRHTQYF.

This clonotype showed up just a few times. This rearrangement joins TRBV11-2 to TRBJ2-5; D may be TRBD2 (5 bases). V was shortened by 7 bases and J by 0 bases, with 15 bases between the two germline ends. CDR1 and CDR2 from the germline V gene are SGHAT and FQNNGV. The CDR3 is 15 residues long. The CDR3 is CASTEAGRDQETQYF. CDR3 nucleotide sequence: TGTGCCAGCACCGAGGCGGGTAGGGACCAAGAGACCCAGTACTTC.

CDR3 DNA sequence: TGTGCCAGCAGGGGGCAAGGGGAATTCGGCACTGAAGCTTTCTTT. Translating it yields CASRGQGEFGTEAFF. The chain has TRBV2 and TRBJ1-1; weak D call: TRBD1 (5 bases). V lost 6 bases and J lost 4, with 18 bases in between. CDR1 SNHLY and CDR2 FYNNEI come from the germline V gene. This CDR3 has 15 residues.

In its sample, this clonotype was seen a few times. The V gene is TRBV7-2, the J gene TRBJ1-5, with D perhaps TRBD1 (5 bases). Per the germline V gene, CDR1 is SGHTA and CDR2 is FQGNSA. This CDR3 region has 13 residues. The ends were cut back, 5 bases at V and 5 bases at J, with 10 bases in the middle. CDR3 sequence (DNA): TGTGCCAGCAGCGGGACTCTTTATCAGCCCCAGCATTTT. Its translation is CASSGTLYQPQHF.